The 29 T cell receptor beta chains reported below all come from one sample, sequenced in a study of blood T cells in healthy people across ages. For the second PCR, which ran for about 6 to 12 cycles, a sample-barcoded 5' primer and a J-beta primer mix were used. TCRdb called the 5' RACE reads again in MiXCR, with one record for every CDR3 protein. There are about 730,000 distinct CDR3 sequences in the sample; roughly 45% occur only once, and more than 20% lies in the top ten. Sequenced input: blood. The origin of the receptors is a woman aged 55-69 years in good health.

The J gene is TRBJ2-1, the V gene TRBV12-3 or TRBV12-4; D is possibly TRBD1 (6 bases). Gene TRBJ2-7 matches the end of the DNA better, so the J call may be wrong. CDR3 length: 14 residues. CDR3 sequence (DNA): TGTGCCAGCAGCGCAGGGGCCTCCTACTACGAGCAGTACTTC. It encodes CASSAGASYYEQYF.

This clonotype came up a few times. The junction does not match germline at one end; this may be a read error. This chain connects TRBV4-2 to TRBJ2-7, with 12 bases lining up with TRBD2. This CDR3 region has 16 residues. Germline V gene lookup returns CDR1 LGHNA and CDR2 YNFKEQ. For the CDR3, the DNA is TGTGCCAGCAGTTCGTCTAGCGGGAGGGCCTCCGACGAGCAGTACTTC. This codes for CASSSSSGRASDEQYF.

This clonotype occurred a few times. The CDR3 region is CASSYIAGGPEETQYF. Written as DNA, the CDR3 is TGCGCCAGCAGTTACATAGCGGGGGGGCCGGAAGAGACCCAGTACTTC. V and J are TRBV10-2 and TRBJ2-5, with 11 nucleotides matching TRBD2. This CDR3 has 16 residues. The ends lost 5 bases at V and 3 bases at J; junction bases unmatched: 8. Germline V gene sequence: CDR1 WSHSY, CDR2 SAAADI.

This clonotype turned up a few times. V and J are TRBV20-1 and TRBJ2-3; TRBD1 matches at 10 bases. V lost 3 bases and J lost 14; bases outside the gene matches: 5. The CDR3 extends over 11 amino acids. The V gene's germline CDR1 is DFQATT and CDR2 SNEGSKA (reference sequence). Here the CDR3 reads CSASGTGERYF. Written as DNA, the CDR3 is TGCAGTGCTAGCGGGACAGGGGAAAGGTATTTT.

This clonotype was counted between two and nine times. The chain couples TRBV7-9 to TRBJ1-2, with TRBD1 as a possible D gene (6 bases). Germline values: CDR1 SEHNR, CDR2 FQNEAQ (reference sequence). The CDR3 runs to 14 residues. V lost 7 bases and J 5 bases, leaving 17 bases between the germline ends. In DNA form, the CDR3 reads TGTGCCAGCACCCTAGGGGGGGCAGATTATGGCTACACCTTC. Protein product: CASTLGGADYGYTF.

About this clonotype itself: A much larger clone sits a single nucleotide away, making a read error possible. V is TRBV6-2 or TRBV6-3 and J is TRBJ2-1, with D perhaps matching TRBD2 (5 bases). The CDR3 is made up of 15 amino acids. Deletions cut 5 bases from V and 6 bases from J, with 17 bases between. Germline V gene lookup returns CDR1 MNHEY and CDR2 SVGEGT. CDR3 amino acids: CASSNPGPEGNEQFF. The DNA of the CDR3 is TGTGCCAGCAGTAATCCGGGCCCCGAGGGCAATGAGCAGTTCTTC.

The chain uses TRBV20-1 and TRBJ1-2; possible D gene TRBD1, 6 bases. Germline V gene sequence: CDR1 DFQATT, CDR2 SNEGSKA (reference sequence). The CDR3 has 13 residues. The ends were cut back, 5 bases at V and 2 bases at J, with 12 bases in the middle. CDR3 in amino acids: CSAPDRLNYGYTF. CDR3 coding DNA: TGCAGTGCTCCAGACAGGCTGAACTATGGCTACACCTTC.

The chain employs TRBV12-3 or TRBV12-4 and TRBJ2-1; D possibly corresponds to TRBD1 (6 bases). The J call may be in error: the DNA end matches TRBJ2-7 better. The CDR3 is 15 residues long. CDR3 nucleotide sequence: TGTGCCAGCAGTTCCCAGGGGAGATCCTACAATGAGCAGTACTTC. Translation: CASSSQGRSYNEQYF.

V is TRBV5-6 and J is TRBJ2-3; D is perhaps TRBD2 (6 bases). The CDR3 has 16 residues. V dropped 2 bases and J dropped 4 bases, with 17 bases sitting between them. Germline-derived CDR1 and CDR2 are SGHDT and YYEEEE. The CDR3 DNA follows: TGTGCCAGCAGCTTTCGGCGGACCCCGGGGGCAGATACGCAGTATTTT. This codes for CASSFRRTPGADTQYF.

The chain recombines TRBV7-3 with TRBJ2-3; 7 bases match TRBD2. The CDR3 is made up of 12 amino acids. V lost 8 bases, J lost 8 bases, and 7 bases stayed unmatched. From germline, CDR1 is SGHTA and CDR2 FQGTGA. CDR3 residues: CASAGELGTQYF. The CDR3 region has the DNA TGTGCCAGCGCGGGGGAGCTGGGTACGCAGTATTTT.

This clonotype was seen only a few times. Written as DNA, the CDR3 is TGTGCCAGCAGCTCCGGACAGGGGACTAACTTGGAGCAGTACTTC. This codes for CASSSGQGTNLEQYF. The chain employs TRBV7-9 and TRBJ2-7; the match to TRBD1 covers 9 bases. Germline CDR1 and CDR2: SEHNR and FQNEAQ (reference sequence). The CDR3 extends over 15 amino acids. V lost 4 bases to trimming and J lost 7 bases; unmatched junction nucleotides: 11.

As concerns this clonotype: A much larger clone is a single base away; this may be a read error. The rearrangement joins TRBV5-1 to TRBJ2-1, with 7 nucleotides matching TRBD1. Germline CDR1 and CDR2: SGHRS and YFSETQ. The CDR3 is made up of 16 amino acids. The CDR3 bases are TGCGCCAGCAGCTTGGTAGGGACAGACCTTTACAATGAGCAGCTCTTC. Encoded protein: CASSLVGTDLYNEQLF.

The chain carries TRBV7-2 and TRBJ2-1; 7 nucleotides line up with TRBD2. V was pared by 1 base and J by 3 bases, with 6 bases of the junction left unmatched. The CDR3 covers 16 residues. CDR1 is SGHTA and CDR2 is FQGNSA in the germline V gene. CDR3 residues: CASSLVGGSGYNEQFF. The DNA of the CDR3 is TGTGCCAGCAGCTTAGTGGGCGGGAGTGGCTACAATGAGCAGTTCTTC.

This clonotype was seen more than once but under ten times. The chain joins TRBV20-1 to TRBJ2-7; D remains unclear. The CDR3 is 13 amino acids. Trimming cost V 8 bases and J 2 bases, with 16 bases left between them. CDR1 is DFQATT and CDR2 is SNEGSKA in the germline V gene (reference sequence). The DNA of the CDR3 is TGCAGTTCCCGTGGACCGGTTACCTACGAGCAGTACTTC. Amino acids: CSSRGPVTYEQYF.

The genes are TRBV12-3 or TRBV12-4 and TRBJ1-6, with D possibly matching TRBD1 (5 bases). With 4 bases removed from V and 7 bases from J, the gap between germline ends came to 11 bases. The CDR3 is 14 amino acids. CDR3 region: CASSSRRGNSPLHF. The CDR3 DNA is TGTGCCAGCAGTTCCCGGAGGGGAAATTCACCCCTCCACTTT.

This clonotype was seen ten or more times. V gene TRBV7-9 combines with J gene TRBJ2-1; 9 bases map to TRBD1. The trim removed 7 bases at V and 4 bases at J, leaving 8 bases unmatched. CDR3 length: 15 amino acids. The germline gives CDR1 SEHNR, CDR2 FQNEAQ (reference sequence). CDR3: CASTLDRGAYNEQFF. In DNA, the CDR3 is TGTGCCAGCACCCTAGACAGGGGGGCGTACAATGAGCAGTTCTTC.

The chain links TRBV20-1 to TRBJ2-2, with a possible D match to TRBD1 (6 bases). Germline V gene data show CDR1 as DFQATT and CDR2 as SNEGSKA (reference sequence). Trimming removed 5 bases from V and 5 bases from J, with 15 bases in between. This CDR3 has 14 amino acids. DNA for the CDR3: TGCAGTGCTCAAAGAGGCCAGGGGACCGGGGAGCTGTTTTTT. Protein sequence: CSAQRGQGTGELFF.

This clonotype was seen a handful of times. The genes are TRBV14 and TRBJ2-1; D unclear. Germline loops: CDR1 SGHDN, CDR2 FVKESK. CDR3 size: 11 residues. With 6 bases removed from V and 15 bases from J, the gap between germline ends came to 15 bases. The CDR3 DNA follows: TGTGCCAGCAGTGCATGGCAGAAGGGGTTCTTC. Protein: CASSAWQKGFF.

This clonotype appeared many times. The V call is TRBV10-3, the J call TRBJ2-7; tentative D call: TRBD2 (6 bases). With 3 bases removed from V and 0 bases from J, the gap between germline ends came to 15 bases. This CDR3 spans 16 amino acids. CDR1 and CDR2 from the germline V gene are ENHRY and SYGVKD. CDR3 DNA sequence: TGTGCCATCAGTGACCACGGGGGAGTTGCCTCCTACGAGCAGTACTTC. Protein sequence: CAISDHGGVASYEQYF.

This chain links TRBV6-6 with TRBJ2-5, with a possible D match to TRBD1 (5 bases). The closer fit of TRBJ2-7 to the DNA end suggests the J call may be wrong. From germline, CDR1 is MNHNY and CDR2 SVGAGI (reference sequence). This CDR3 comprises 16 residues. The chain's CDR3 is CASSYSWGPPIDEQYF. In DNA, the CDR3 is TGTGCCAGCAGTTACTCTTGGGGCCCCCCGATCGACGAGCAGTACTTC.

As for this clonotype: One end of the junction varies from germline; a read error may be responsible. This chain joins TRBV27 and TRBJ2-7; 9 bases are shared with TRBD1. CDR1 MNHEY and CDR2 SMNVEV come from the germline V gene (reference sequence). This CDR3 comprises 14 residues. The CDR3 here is CAGSTGTGFYEQYF. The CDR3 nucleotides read TGTGCCGGCAGTACCGGGACAGGGTTCTACGAGCAGTACTTC.

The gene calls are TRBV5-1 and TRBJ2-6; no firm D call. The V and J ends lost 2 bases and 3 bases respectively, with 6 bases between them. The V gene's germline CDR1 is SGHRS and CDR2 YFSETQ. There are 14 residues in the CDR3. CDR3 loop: CASSLDIGANVLTF. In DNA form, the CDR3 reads TGCGCCAGCAGCTTAGACATTGGGGCCAACGTCCTGACTTTC.

This CDR3 is CASSRDTLAGNEQFF. The DNA of the CDR3 is TGTGCCAGCAGTCGCGACACCCTAGCGGGGAATGAGCAGTTCTTC. The genes are TRBV3-1 and TRBJ2-1, with 9 nucleotides matching TRBD2. CDR1 and CDR2 (germline): LGHDT, YNNKEL (reference sequence). This CDR3 spans 15 amino acids. Trimming cost V 6 bases and J 7 bases; bases outside gene matches: 10.

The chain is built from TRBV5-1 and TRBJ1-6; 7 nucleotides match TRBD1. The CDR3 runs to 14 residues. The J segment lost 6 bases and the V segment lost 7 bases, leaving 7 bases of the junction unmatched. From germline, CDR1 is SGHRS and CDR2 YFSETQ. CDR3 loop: CASGTRDSNSPLHF. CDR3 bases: TGCGCCAGCGGCACCCGGGACAGTAATTCACCCCTCCACTTT.

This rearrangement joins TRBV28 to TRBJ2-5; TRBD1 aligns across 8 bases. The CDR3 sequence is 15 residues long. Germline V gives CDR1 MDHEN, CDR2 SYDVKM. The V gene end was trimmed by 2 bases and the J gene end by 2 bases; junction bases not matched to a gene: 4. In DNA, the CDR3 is TGTGCCAGCAGTTTACCGAGACAGGGGCAAGAGACCCAGTACTTC. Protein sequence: CASSLPRQGQETQYF.

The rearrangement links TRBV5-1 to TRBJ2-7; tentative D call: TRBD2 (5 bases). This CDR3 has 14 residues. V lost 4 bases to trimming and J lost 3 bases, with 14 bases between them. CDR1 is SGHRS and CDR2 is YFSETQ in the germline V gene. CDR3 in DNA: TGCGCCAGCAGCGTGGATCGGCGGGTCTACGAGCAGTACTTC. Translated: CASSVDRRVYEQYF. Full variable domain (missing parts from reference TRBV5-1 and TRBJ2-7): KAGVTQTPRYLIKTRGQQVTLSCSPISGHRSVSWYQQTPGQGLQFLFEYFSETQRNKGNFPGRFSGRQFSNSRSEMNVSTLELGDSALYLCASSVDRRVYEQYFGPGTRLTVT.

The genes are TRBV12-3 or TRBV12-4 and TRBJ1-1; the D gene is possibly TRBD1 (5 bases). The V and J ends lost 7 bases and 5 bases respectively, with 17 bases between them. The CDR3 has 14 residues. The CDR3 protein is CASIIIGASTEAFF. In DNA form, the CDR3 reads TGTGCCAGCATCATTATAGGGGCGTCGACTGAAGCTTTCTTT.

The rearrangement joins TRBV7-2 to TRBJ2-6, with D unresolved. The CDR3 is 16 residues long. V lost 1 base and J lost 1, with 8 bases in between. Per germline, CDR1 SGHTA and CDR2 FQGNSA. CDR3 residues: CASSLGQASGANVLTF. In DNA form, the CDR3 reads TGTGCCAGCAGCTTAGGTCAGGCGTCTGGGGCCAACGTCCTGACTTTC.

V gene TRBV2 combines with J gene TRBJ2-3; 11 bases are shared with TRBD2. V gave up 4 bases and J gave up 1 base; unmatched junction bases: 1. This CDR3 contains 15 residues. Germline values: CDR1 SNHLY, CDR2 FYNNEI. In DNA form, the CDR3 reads TGTGCCAGCAGTGTGACTAGCGGGGGCACAGATACGCAGTATTTT. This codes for CASSVTSGGTDTQYF.